The present T cell receptor beta chain was sequenced within a study of shared clonotypes between healthy human individuals. Study results and caveats: Estimated richness values were generally larger in naive subsets than in memory subsets.

Germline CDR1 SGHTA, CDR2 FQGTGA. The CDR3 has 16 residues. V gave up 2 bases and J gave up 4 bases; unmatched junction bases: 8. Comment on this clone: Antigen specificity is unknown.

TCRdb's copy holds only in-frame clones and misses some; the assay was immunoSEQ multiplex PCR. The table lists a few million clones, over 85% of them singletons. The chain couples TRBV7-3 to TRBJ2-7; 10 bases map to TRBD2. This TCR came from a man younger than 35 in good health. Some clones in this sample may be carry-over from other donors' samples. The sequenced sample consisted of naive CD4+ T cells from PBMCs. Subset of the sample: CD45RA+ positively selected. For the CDR3, the DNA is TGTGCCAGCAGCTTATTGGGTCCTAGCGGGAGTTACGAGCAGTACTTC. Translation: CASSLLGPSGSYEQYF. Together with reference TRBV7-3 and TRBJ2-7, the CDR3 gives the full variable domain: GAGVSQTPSNKVTEKGKYVELRCDPISGHTALYWYRQSLGQGPEFLIYFQGTGAADDSGLPNDRFFAVRPEGSVSTLKIQRTERGDSAVYLCASSLLGPSGSYEQYFGPGTRLTVT.